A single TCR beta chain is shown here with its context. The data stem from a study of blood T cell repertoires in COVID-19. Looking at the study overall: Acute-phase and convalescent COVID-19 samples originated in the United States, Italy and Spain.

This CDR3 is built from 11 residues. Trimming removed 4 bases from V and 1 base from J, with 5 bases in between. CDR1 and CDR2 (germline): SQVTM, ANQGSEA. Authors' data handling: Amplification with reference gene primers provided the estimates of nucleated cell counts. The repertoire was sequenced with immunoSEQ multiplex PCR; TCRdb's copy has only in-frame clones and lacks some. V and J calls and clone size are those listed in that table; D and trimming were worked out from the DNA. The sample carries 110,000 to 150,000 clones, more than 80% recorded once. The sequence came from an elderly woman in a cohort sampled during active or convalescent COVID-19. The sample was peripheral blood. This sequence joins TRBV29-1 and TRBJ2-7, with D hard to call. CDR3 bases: TGCAGCGTTGCGGGTTCCTACGAGCAGTACTTC. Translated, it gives CSVAGSYEQYF.